A selection of T cell receptor beta chains follows, all from one sample in a study of control samples from healthy donors and cancer patients. TCRdb's table, derived via immunoSEQ multiplex PCR, lists solely in-frame clones and lacks some. The table records approximately 100,000 clones, about nine tenths of them present only once. The sequenced sample was blood. All receptors come from a man aged 25 to 40 in good health. CDR3s include the opening cysteine and the closing phenylalanine or tryptophan. Fields, in order: V gene, clone size, D gene, J gene, CDR3 protein, CDR3 DNA. D genes are given only for firm matches. A row's size may be missing; if present it is once, few, many or a size class.

TRBV6-5	few	-	TRBJ2-5	CASSMKGRQETQYF	TGTGCCAGCAGCATGAAAGGGCGGCAAGAGACCCAGTACTTC
TRBV7-8	-	-	TRBJ1-6	CASSIGGTRSYNSPLHF	TGTGCCAGCAGCATAGGAGGGACTCGCTCCTATAATTCACCCCTCCACTTT
TRBV4-1	-	TRBD1	TRBJ1-6	CASSHGQGADSPLHF	TGCGCCAGCAGCCACGGACAGGGGGCCGATTCACCCCTCCACTTT
TRBV19	few	-	TRBJ2-1	CASTGGIQGMGNEQFF	TGTGCCAGTACGGGGGGTATACAGGGTATGGGCAATGAGCAGTTCTTC
TRBV27	-	TRBD1	TRBJ2-2	CASSPGTGGNTGELFF	TGTGCCAGCAGCCCTGGGACAGGGGGAAACACCGGGGAGCTGTTTTTT
TRBV5-1	-	-	TRBJ1-4	CASSLAQGGEKLFF	TGCGCCAGCAGCTTGGCTCAGGGTGGAGAAAAACTGTTTTTT
TRBV11-2	-	-	TRBJ2-6	CASSLPRVSGANVLTF	TGTGCCAGCAGCTTGCCCCGGGTCTCTGGGGCCAACGTCCTGACTTTC
TRBV7-9	-	-	TRBJ1-3	CASSSQERGSTPSGNTIYF	TGTGCCAGCAGCTCCCAAGAAAGAGGGTCGACACCCTCTGGAAACACCATATATTTT
TRBV7-3	-	-	TRBJ2-3	CASSSGTDTQYF	TGTGCCAGCAGCTCGGGGACAGATACGCAGTATTTT
TRBV6-5	-	TRBD1	TRBJ1-2	CASSYSRGTGPDGYTF	TGTGCCAGCAGTTACAGTCGCGGGACAGGGCCGGATGGCTACACCTTC
TRBV7-9	-	-	TRBJ1-2	CASSSSETANHGYTF	TGTGCCAGCAGCTCATCGGAGACAGCCAACCATGGCTACACCTTC